The present T cell receptor beta chain was sequenced within a study of T cell repertoires in cytomegalovirus infection. Study background: As its CMV epitopes, the study selected recently identified HLA-C-restricted and well-studied HLA-B-restricted targets. Public TCR beta signature analysis indicated the presence of both CMV infection and matching HLA type.

TCRdb fed the reads into MiXCR, producing one record per CDR3 protein. The data hold approximately 590,000 distinct CDR3 sequences, with 40% observed a single time. Findings of the study overall: The ex vivo response was dominated by HLA-C-restricted CMV-specific TCR beta clonotypes. Frequencies of public TCR beta families were cumulated, and this identified carriers of CMV plus the relevant HLA.

In the case of this clonotype: Its antigen remains unknown.

Germline lookup yields CDR1 DFQATT and CDR2 SNEGSKA (reference sequence). V was shortened by 2 bases and J by 1 base, with 9 bases between the two germline ends. CDR3 size: 15 residues. Sequenced here: cultured PBMCs, sampled from culture after CMV antigen stimulation. This clonotype originated in a human donor in good health (CMV status not recorded). Some clones in this sample may be carry-over from other donors' samples. The rearrangement uses TRBV20-1 and TRBJ1-6, with D unclear. The CDR3 nucleotides read TGCAGTGCTAGATGGTCAATGTCCTATAATTCACCCCTCCACTTT. It is translated as CSARWSMSYNSPLHF.